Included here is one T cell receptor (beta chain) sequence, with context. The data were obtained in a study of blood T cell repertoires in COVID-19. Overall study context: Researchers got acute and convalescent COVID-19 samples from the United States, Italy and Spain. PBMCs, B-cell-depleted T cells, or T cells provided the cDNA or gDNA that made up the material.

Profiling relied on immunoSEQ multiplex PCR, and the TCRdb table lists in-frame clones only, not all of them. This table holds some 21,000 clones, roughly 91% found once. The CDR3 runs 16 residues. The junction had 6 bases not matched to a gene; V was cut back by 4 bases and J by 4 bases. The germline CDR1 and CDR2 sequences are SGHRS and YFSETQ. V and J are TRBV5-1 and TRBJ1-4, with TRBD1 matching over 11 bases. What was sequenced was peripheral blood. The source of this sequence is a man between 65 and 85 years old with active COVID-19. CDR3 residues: CASSKGQGAGNEKLFF. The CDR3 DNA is TGCGCCAGCAGCAAAGGACAGGGGGCCGGTAATGAAAAACTGTTTTTT.